Following are 29 T cell receptor beta chains from one sample sequenced in a study of T cell responses to AZD1222 COVID-19 vaccine. Assay: immunoSEQ multiplex PCR; the TCRdb copy retains only in-frame clones and omits some. The sample carries over 150,000 clones, just over 90% recorded once. Here the sequenced sample was peripheral blood, taken on day 0 of AZD1222 vaccination. The origin of the receptors is an adult in good health.

This clone was counted only a few times. The chain joins TRBV9 to TRBJ2-1; 11 bases line up with TRBD2. The junction had 8 bases not matched to a gene; V was cut back by 4 bases and J by 8 bases. Germline CDR1 reads SGDLS; CDR2 reads YYNGEE. This CDR3 has 15 amino acids. CDR3 DNA: TGTGCCAGCAGCCCAGTAGCGGGGGGGCCCCATGAGCAGTTCTTC. Amino acid sequence: CASSPVAGGPHEQFF.

The genes are TRBV3-1 (or the pseudogene TRBV3-2) and TRBJ1-5; no clear D gene. The CDR3 contains 14 residues. Trimming pared 3 bases from V and 2 bases from J, leaving 8 bases between. The germline CDR1 and CDR2 sequences are LGHDT and YNNKEL (reference sequence). DNA of the CDR3: TGTGCCAGCAGCCATGGGAGCGGCAATCAGCCCCAGCATTTT. Protein product: CASSHGSGNQPQHF.

The chain uses TRBV5-1 and TRBJ2-1, with unresolved D. Per germline, CDR1 SGHRS and CDR2 YFSETQ. Trimming took off 4 bases at V and 0 bases at J, with 14 bases between the two ends. This CDR3 is 16 amino acids long. This CDR3 reads CASSPLGSSSYNEQFF. The CDR3 DNA reads as TGCGCCAGCAGCCCGCTTGGGTCGAGCTCCTACAATGAGCAGTTCTTC.

Points on this clone: At one boundary the junction diverges from the germline segment, which might be a read error. The chain uses TRBV7-7 and TRBJ2-7; D is unresolved. Germline CDR1 reads SSHAT; CDR2 reads FNYEAQ (reference sequence). CDR3 length equals 14 residues. CDR3 DNA sequence: TGTGCTAGCAGCCTCAACCGGGCCTACTACGAGCAGTACTTC. Protein product: CASSLNRAYYEQYF. Supplemented by reference TRBV7-7 and TRBJ2-7, the full variable domain reads GAGVSQSPRYKVTKRGQDVTLRCDPISSHATLYWYQQALGQGPEFLTYFNYEAQPDKSGLPSDRFSAERPEGSISTLTIQRTEQRDSAMYRCASSLNRAYYEQYFGPGTRLTVT.

The rearrangement uses TRBV2 and TRBJ2-7; 8 bases fit TRBD1. Germline loops: CDR1 SNHLY, CDR2 FYNNEI. The CDR3 spans 18 residues. Unmatched junction bases numbered 16, after V lost 3 bases and J lost 3 bases. CDR3 DNA sequence: TGTGCCAGCAGTGATCAGGGGGCCCGTCCTATATCCTTCTACGAGCAGTACTTC. Amino acid sequence: CASSDQGARPISFYEQYF.

The chain has TRBV27 and TRBJ2-3; 10 nucleotides match TRBD2. Per the germline V gene, CDR1 is MNHEY and CDR2 is SMNVEV (reference sequence). This CDR3 contains 16 residues. Germline trimming cut 6 bases from V and 1 base from J; bases unmatched to any gene: 7. The CDR3 DNA follows: TGTGCCAGCAGGGGGGTCCTAGCGGGGGGCACAGATACGCAGTATTTT. Its translation: CASRGVLAGGTDTQYF.

This sequence joins TRBV20-1 and TRBJ2-1; D is undetermined. CDR1 is DFQATT and CDR2 is SNEGSKA in the germline V gene (reference sequence). Trimming removed 7 bases at V and 4 bases at J, with 8 bases between. The CDR3 has 11 amino acids. Written as DNA, the CDR3 is TGCAGTGACACGAGATACAATGAGCAGTTCTTC. Its translation is CSDTRYNEQFF.

The gene calls are TRBV4-3 and TRBJ2-2; 12 bases are shared with TRBD1. The CDR3 is 17 amino acids. V lost 0 bases, J lost 4 bases, and 3 bases stayed unmatched. Germline V CDR1 and CDR2: LGHNA, YSLEER. This chain's CDR3 is CASSQDGDRGPTGELFF. In DNA form, the CDR3 reads TGCGCCAGCAGCCAAGATGGGGACAGGGGGCCCACCGGGGAGCTGTTTTTT.

This clone was observed a handful of times. The chain recombines TRBV2 with TRBJ1-3; TRBD1 is a possible D gene (5 bases). V was clipped by 6 bases and J by 3 bases, with 12 bases between them. Germline lookup yields CDR1 SNHLY and CDR2 FYNNEI. This CDR3 is 14 amino acids long. The CDR3 here is CASSPTGGGNTIYF. CDR3 DNA sequence: TGTGCCAGCAGCCCTACAGGTGGTGGAAACACCATATATTTT.

The V and J genes are TRBV4-2 and TRBJ1-1; D not resolved. The germline gives CDR1 LGHNA, CDR2 YNFKEQ. V was shortened by 1 base and J by 0 bases, with 9 bases between the two germline ends. The CDR3 has 15 amino acids. The CDR3 nucleotides read TGTGCCAGCAGCCAAGGGACGGCTATGAACACTGAAGCTTTCTTT. Translated, it gives CASSQGTAMNTEAFF.

This sequence joins TRBV12-3 or TRBV12-4 and TRBJ2-1, with D perhaps TRBD1 or TRBD2 (5 bases each). V was clipped by 3 bases and J by 9 bases, with 12 bases between them. The CDR3 sequence is 13 residues long. The DNA of the CDR3 is TGTGCCAGCAGTTTTCCCGGGACCAGTGAGCAGTTCTTC. As protein: CASSFPGTSEQFF.

J is TRBJ2-7 and V is TRBV7-9; 10 bases are a match to TRBD1. The V gene's germline CDR1 is SEHNR and CDR2 FQNEAQ (reference sequence). The CDR3 covers 14 residues. V shed 5 bases, J shed 4 bases, and the junction held 5 bases outside the gene matches. This chain's CDR3 is CASSRDRGLYEQYF. CDR3 in DNA: TGTGCCAGCAGCAGGGACAGGGGCTTATACGAGCAGTACTTC.

Concerning this clone itself: Distinct nucleotide sequences in the sample also encode this CDR3. The chain joins TRBV3-1 (or the pseudogene TRBV3-2) to TRBJ1-2, with D uncertain. The CDR3 has 14 amino acids. Germline CDR1 is LGHDT and CDR2 is YNNKEL (reference sequence). Trimming took 0 bases from V and 0 from J, leaving 5 bases between them. The CDR3 DNA is TGTGCCAGCAGCCAAGAGGGTGCTAACTATGGCTACACCTTC. Residues: CASSQEGANYGYTF.

This clone has a single count. This chain joins TRBV4-3 and TRBJ2-7, with D uncertain. Germline V gives CDR1 LGHNA, CDR2 YSLEER. V lost 3 bases and J lost 2, with 26 bases in between. The CDR3 extends over 19 amino acids. CDR3 in amino acids: CASSQVDVRFGSSPYEQYF. The CDR3 region has the DNA TGCGCCAGCAGCCAGGTGGATGTAAGGTTCGGCAGCTCACCCTACGAGCAGTACTTC.

This clone has a handful of counts. The rearrangement uses TRBV5-1 and TRBJ2-1; 9 nucleotides line up with TRBD2. This CDR3 has 15 amino acids. V lost 0 bases to trimming and J lost 8 bases; unmatched junction nucleotides: 6. Germline V lookup: CDR1 SGHRS, CDR2 YFSETQ. CDR3 amino acids: CASSLAGGGADEQFF. DNA for the CDR3: TGCGCCAGCAGCTTGGCGGGCGGGGGGGCCGATGAGCAGTTCTTC. Drawing the rest from reference TRBV5-1 and TRBJ2-1, the complete variable domain is KAGVTQTPRYLIKTRGQQVTLSCSPISGHRSVSWYQQTPGQGLQFLFEYFSETQRNKGNFPGRFSGRQFSNSRSEMNVSTLELGDSALYLCASSLAGGGADEQFFGPGTRLTVL.

The rearrangement joins TRBV18 to TRBJ2-7; 8 nucleotides line up with TRBD1. The V gene's germline CDR1 is KGHSH and CDR2 LQKENI. The J segment lost 7 bases and the V segment lost 0 bases, leaving 5 bases of the junction unmatched. CDR3 length equals 14 residues. The CDR3 spells CASSPPDREWEQYF. The CDR3 DNA is TGTGCCAGCTCACCACCGGACAGGGAGTGGGAGCAGTACTTC.

This chain connects TRBV6-5 to TRBJ2-1; 7 bases are a match to TRBD1. Germline V lookup: CDR1 MNHEY, CDR2 SVGAGI. With 0 bases clipped from V and 0 bases from J, the junction kept 2 bases outside the gene matches. This CDR3 is 16 amino acids long. The DNA of the CDR3 is TGTGCCAGCAGTTACTCGAGGGACAGCTCCTACAATGAGCAGTTCTTC. Protein sequence: CASSYSRDSSYNEQFF.

The count of this clone is one. The chain carries TRBV7-3 and TRBJ1-4; D is uncertain. The CDR3 extends over 13 amino acids. CDR1 and CDR2 (germline): SGHTA, FQGTGA. V dropped 4 bases and J dropped 5 bases, with 8 bases sitting between them. CDR3 in DNA: TGTGCCAGCAGCTCCGGGGTCAATGAAAAACTGTTTTTT. It is translated as CASSSGVNEKLFF.

The V call is TRBV7-2, the J call TRBJ2-1; no reliable D call. Germline CDR1 and CDR2: SGHTA and FQGNSA. The V end was cut by 4 bases, the J end by 6 bases, with 10 bases between. The CDR3 is 13 residues long. The chain's CDR3 is CASSSRARNEQFF. CDR3 nucleotides: TGTGCCAGCAGCTCCAGAGCCCGCAATGAGCAGTTCTTC.

CDR3 region: CASSFASSYEQYF. In DNA, the CDR3 is TGTGCCAGCAGCTTCGCTAGTTCCTACGAGCAGTACTTC. This chain links TRBV7-9 with TRBJ2-7; D gene ambiguous. Looked up from germline, CDR1 is SEHNR and CDR2 is FQNEAQ (reference sequence). The V end lost 3 bases, the J end lost 1 base, and 7 bases lay between the germline ends. The CDR3 is 13 residues long.

The gene calls are TRBV7-2 and TRBJ2-1, with 10 bases matching TRBD2. The length of the CDR3 is 16 residues. V was clipped by 3 bases and J by 2 bases; unmatched bases: 4. Germline-derived CDR1 and CDR2 are SGHTA and FQGNSA. CDR3 DNA sequence: TGTGCCAGCAGCTTTAAAGCGGGGGGGGCCTACAATGAGCAGTTCTTC. Translating gives CASSFKAGGAYNEQFF.

The chain recombines TRBV28 with TRBJ1-4, with D possibly matching TRBD1 (5 bases). The CDR3 runs to 13 residues. The V end lost 7 bases, the J end lost 6 bases, and 12 bases lay between the germline ends. CDR1 and CDR2 from the germline V gene are MDHEN and SYDVKM. For the CDR3, the DNA is TGTGCCAGCATAAGGGGCAGGGATGAAAAACTGTTTTTT. Translating gives CASIRGRDEKLFF.

V is TRBV7-3 and J is TRBJ2-1; 8 bases fit TRBD2. CDR3 size: 18 residues. Germline assignment: CDR1 SGHTA and CDR2 FQGTGA. V gave up 0 bases and J gave up 4 bases; unmatched junction bases: 11. The CDR3 spells CASSLTGAAGGRYNEQFF. In DNA form, the CDR3 reads TGTGCCAGCAGCTTAACAGGTGCCGCGGGGGGACGGTACAATGAGCAGTTCTTC.

V usage is TRBV7-8 and J usage is TRBJ1-5, with D uncertain. With 7 bases removed from V and 2 bases from J, the gap between germline ends came to 9 bases. Germline CDR1 is SGHVS and CDR2 is FQNEAQ. CDR3 length: 13 amino acids. This chain's CDR3 is CASTSFGNQPQHF. CDR3 coding DNA: TGTGCCAGCACCTCCTTCGGCAATCAGCCCCAGCATTTT.

The CDR3 region has the DNA TGTGCCAGCAGCTTAGATTCCGGGGCGAACACTGAAGCTTTCTTT. Its protein is CASSLDSGANTEAFF. The rearrangement uses TRBV7-9 and TRBJ1-1; possible D gene TRBD1, 5 bases. The CDR3 runs to 15 residues. From germline, CDR1 is SEHNR and CDR2 FQNEAQ (reference sequence). Trimming left V 1 base short and J 1 base short, with 10 bases between.

The chain couples TRBV6-6 to TRBJ1-2; 8 positions agree with TRBD1. The germline V gene encodes CDR1 MNHNY and CDR2 SVGAGI (reference sequence). Trimming removed 0 bases from V and 6 bases from J; junction bases left unmatched: 6. The CDR3 is 15 residues long. The CDR3 DNA sequence: TGTGCCAGCAGTTACTCGATCCAGGGGGCGAATGGCTACACCTTC. Amino acids: CASSYSIQGANGYTF.

The chain employs TRBV28 and TRBJ2-7; a weak D match, TRBD1 (6 bases). From germline, CDR1 is MDHEN and CDR2 SYDVKM. The CDR3 sequence is 11 residues long. Trimming removed 8 bases at V and 4 bases at J, with 9 bases between. The CDR3 spells CASGQWYEQYF. The CDR3 DNA is TGTGCCAGCGGACAGTGGTACGAGCAGTACTTC.

The J gene is TRBJ1-1, the V gene TRBV9, with D unclear. This CDR3 spans 16 amino acids. V shed 3 bases and J shed 1 base, with 16 bases lying between them. Germline V gene lookup returns CDR1 SGDLS and CDR2 YYNGEE. This CDR3 reads CASSAAGRTRNTEAFF. CDR3 nucleotides: TGTGCCAGCAGCGCCGCCGGGAGAACCAGGAACACTGAAGCTTTCTTT.

This chain joins TRBV18 and TRBJ1-1; TRBD1 agrees at 7 bases. V shed 6 bases and J 2 bases; nucleotides not matched to a gene: 6. CDR1 and CDR2 (germline): KGHSH, LQKENI. CDR3 length: 14 amino acids. The CDR3 DNA sequence: TGTGCCAGCTCCCTCCGGGACAGAAACACTGAAGCTTTCTTT. Residues: CASSLRDRNTEAFF.